One and the same sample provided the 18 T cell receptor beta chains below, sequenced in a study of cytomegalovirus exposure and HLA in healthy donors. Vbeta (60) and Jbeta (13) primers were used in the PCR. TCRdb's table, derived via immunoSEQ multiplex PCR, lists solely in-frame clones and lacks some. This table holds some 60,000 clones. Material for sequencing was PBMCs. The receptors here all came from a man aged 25 to 40 in good health and CMV-seropositive.

This chain connects TRBV19 to TRBJ2-7; D perhaps matches TRBD1 (5 bases). The germline CDR1 and CDR2 sequences are LNHDA and SQIVND (reference sequence). The CDR3 has 14 amino acids. Trimming took off 5 bases at V and 1 base at J, with 12 bases between the two ends. The CDR3 DNA reads as TGTGCCAGTAGTCCCCAGGGCGTATCCTACGAGCAGTACTTC. Translation: CASSPQGVSYEQYF.

V and J are TRBV7-6 and TRBJ2-5; no reliable D call. Germline lookup yields CDR1 SGHVS and CDR2 FNYEAQ. The CDR3 contains 13 residues. Trimming removed 5 bases from V and 5 bases from J, with 12 bases in between. Here the CDR3 DNA reads TGTGCCAGCAGCGGGCCCGTGGGTGAGACCCAGTACTTC. It specifies CASSGPVGETQYF.

The J gene is TRBJ2-1, the V gene TRBV30; perhaps TRBD2 as D (6 bases). This CDR3 region has 14 residues. V was pared by 4 bases and J by 3 bases, with 13 bases between. The germline V gene encodes CDR1 GTSNPN and CDR2 SVGIG (reference sequence). CDR3 sequence (DNA): TGTGCCTGGACGTCGGTTAGCGGCTACAATGAGCAGTTCTTC. This translates into CAWTSVSGYNEQFF.

The chain employs TRBV6-1 and TRBJ2-3; 7 bases are shared with TRBD2. Trimming took 7 bases from V and 0 from J; bases not matched to a gene: 7. This CDR3 has 15 amino acids. CDR1 MNHNS and CDR2 SASEGT come from the germline V gene. The CDR3 is CASTGIAGSTDTQYF. CDR3 nucleotides: TGTGCCAGCACAGGCATAGCGGGCAGCACAGATACGCAGTATTTT.

The chain links TRBV5-1 to TRBJ2-3, with 10 bases identical to TRBD2. The CDR3 runs to 18 residues. V was pared by 0 bases and J by 4 bases, with 11 bases of the junction left unmatched. CDR1 is SGHRS and CDR2 is YFSETQ in the germline V gene. The CDR3 sequence is CASSLAPILAGGPDTQYF. CDR3 coding DNA: TGCGCCAGCAGCTTGGCCCCGATATTAGCGGGAGGACCAGATACGCAGTATTTT.

V gene TRBV6-5 combines with J gene TRBJ2-2, with 8 bases that match TRBD2. Trimming removed 2 bases from V and 0 bases from J; junction bases left unmatched: 2. Germline CDR1 and CDR2: MNHEY and SVGAGI. This CDR3 spans 16 amino acids. The CDR3 loop reads CASSYGTSSNTGELFF. CDR3 nucleotides: TGTGCCAGCAGTTACGGGACTAGTTCGAACACCGGGGAGCTGTTTTTT.

As DNA, the CDR3 is TGTGCCAGCAGCCCGAGCGGGAGTCGCACAGATACGCAGTATTTT. Translated: CASSPSGSRTDTQYF. This chain links TRBV7-6 with TRBJ2-3; 8 bases are shared with TRBD2. The V gene's germline CDR1 is SGHVS and CDR2 FNYEAQ. The CDR3 spans 15 residues. Trimming cost V 5 bases and J 1 base; bases outside gene matches: 5. Looking up the rest from reference TRBV7-6 and TRBJ2-3 gives the full variable domain: GAGVSQSPRYKVTKRGQDVALRCDPISGHVSLYWYRQALGQGPEFLTYFNYEAQQDKSGLPNDRFSAERPEGSISTLTIQRTEQRDSAMYRCASSPSGSRTDTQYFGPGTRLTVL.

The CDR3 loop reads CASNLPSGPDVGTQYF. Here the CDR3 DNA reads TGCGCCAGCAATCTTCCTAGCGGCCCCGATGTGGGGACCCAGTACTTC. The V call is TRBV5-1, the J call TRBJ2-5, with 7 bases matching TRBD2. The germline V gene encodes CDR1 SGHRS and CDR2 YFSETQ. The CDR3 sequence is 16 residues long. V dropped 6 bases and J dropped 7; count of bases not matched to a gene: 18.

This sequence joins TRBV6-6 and TRBJ2-1, with D tentatively TRBD1 (6 bases). Trimming removed 2 bases at V and 2 bases at J, with 13 bases between. This CDR3 is 16 amino acids long. Germline V gene lookup returns CDR1 MNHNY and CDR2 SVGAGI (reference sequence). CDR3 in DNA: TGTGCCAGCAGTTACCCCCGTGGGACAACCTACAATGAGCAGTTCTTC. Its protein product is CASSYPRGTTYNEQFF.

CDR3 in amino acids: CASGGTVYLYEQYF. Written as DNA, the CDR3 is TGTGCCAGCGGCGGGACAGTATATCTCTACGAGCAGTACTTC. V gene TRBV7-8 combines with J gene TRBJ2-7, with TRBD1 as a possible D gene (7 bases). The CDR3 runs 14 residues. Germline loops: CDR1 SGHVS, CDR2 FQNEAQ. The germline V and J ends were trimmed by 8 bases and 3 bases, with 17 bases remaining between them.

V gene TRBV30 combines with J gene TRBJ2-1; possibly TRBD2 for D (6 bases). In germline, CDR1 is GTSNPN, CDR2 SVGIG (reference sequence). The CDR3 has 13 amino acids. V was clipped by 1 base and J by 5 bases, with 9 bases between them. The DNA for the CDR3 is TGTGCCTGGAGTGGCGGGACCAACAATGAGCAGTTCTTC. Its protein is CAWSGGTNNEQFF.

This sequence joins TRBV30 and TRBJ1-1; a weak D match, TRBD1 (5 bases). Trimming took 6 bases from V and 5 from J, leaving 10 bases between them. This CDR3 comprises 11 residues. Germline V CDR1 and CDR2: GTSNPN, SVGIG (reference sequence). The CDR3 is CACHPGTEAFF. For the CDR3, the DNA is TGTGCCTGCCACCCAGGGACTGAAGCTTTCTTT.

The CDR3 reads CASSYSMSYGYTF. The CDR3 DNA sequence: TGTGCCAGCAGTTACTCTATGAGCTATGGCTACACCTTC. The chain recombines TRBV6-5 with TRBJ1-2; D gene unclear. CDR3 length equals 13 residues. Germline assignment: CDR1 MNHEY and CDR2 SVGAGI. Between the trimmed V and J ends, which lost 0 bases and 4 bases, there was a span of 6 bases.

This chain links TRBV6-5 with TRBJ2-7, with 11 bases that match TRBD2. Germline CDR1 MNHEY, CDR2 SVGAGI. The trim removed 7 bases at V and 1 base at J, leaving 6 bases unmatched. The CDR3 runs 15 residues. Written as DNA, the CDR3 is TGTGCCAGCACCCTAACTAGCGGGAGTTCCTACGAGCAGTACTTC. Translating gives CASTLTSGSSYEQYF.

The chain recombines TRBV19 with TRBJ1-1; D might be TRBD1 (6 bases). This CDR3 region has 12 residues. Germline V gene data show CDR1 as LNHDA and CDR2 as SQIVND (reference sequence). V lost 5 bases and J lost 7, with 11 bases in between. CDR3 coding DNA: TGTGCCAGTAGTGGGGGGGCCAATGAAGCTTTCTTT. It codes for CASSGGANEAFF.

The V call is TRBV2, the J call TRBJ2-1; TRBD2 matches 10 bases. Germline values: CDR1 SNHLY, CDR2 FYNNEI. This CDR3 spans 15 amino acids. Germline trimming cut 3 bases from V and 5 bases from J; bases unmatched to any gene: 4. The DNA of the CDR3 is TGTGCCAGCAGTGATGCTAGCGGGGGAAACAATGAGCAGTTCTTC. Its translation: CASSDASGGNNEQFF.

The rearrangement links TRBV2 to TRBJ1-1; no clear D. Trimming pared 2 bases from V and 5 bases from J, leaving 6 bases between. The CDR3 extends over 12 amino acids. Germline V gene sequence: CDR1 SNHLY, CDR2 FYNNEI. In DNA, the CDR3 is TGTGCCAGCAGTGAAATATCGACTGAAGCTTTCTTT. This sequence encodes CASSEISTEAFF.

The chain is built from TRBV11-3 and TRBJ2-7; no clear D gene. Trimming left V 6 bases short and J 6 bases short, with 15 bases between. CDR3 size: 13 residues. CDR1 and CDR2 (germline): SGHNT, YENEEA. CDR3: CASSSLTRGEQYF. DNA for the CDR3: TGTGCCAGCAGTTCTTTAACGAGAGGCGAGCAGTACTTC.